This is a list of T cell receptor beta chains from one sample in a study of T cells in Graves' hyperthyroidism and ophthalmopathy. TCRdb re-derived calls from the multiplex PCR reads in MiXCR, one entry per CDR3 protein. This sample yields 300,000 to 400,000 distinct CDR3 sequences, of which approximately 14% are seen a single time; around 23% belongs to the top ten. The source material was blood. The receptors were gathered from a woman aged 30 to 39 with Graves' hyperthyroidism. Both conserved end residues are part of each CDR3. Fields, in order: J gene, clone size, D gene, V gene, CDR3 protein, CDR3 DNA. D genes are given only for firm matches. Size tells how often a clone was seen (once, few, many) or the class of an expanded clone, and some rows leave it out.

>TRBJ1-1|NA|TRBD1|TRBV12-3/TRBV12-4
CASSHTFWDRVRNTEAFF
TGTGCCAGCAGCCACACCTTTTGGGACAGGGTGAGGAACACTGAAGCTTTCTTT
>TRBJ2-5|NA|TRBD1|TRBV9
CASSGSRGSGETQYF
TGTGCCAGCAGCGGGTCCAGGGGGTCGGGAGAGACCCAGTACTTC
>TRBJ2-1|many|NA|TRBV6-2/TRBV6-3
CASSSPGRTYNEQFF
TGTGCCAGCAGTTCACCGGGACGAACCTACAATGAGCAGTTCTTC
>TRBJ2-5|many|TRBD1|TRBV29-1
CSGRDRGYQETQYF
TGCAGCGGACGGGACAGGGGGTATCAAGAGACCCAGTACTTC
>TRBJ2-7|NA|NA|TRBV6-2/TRBV6-3
CASAPRREVYEQYF
TGTGCCAGCGCCCCTCGCCGGGAAGTCTACGAGCAGTACTTC
>TRBJ2-2|many|NA|TRBV20-1
CSARESRGRELFF
TGCAGTGCTAGAGAGTCGAGAGGAAGGGAGCTGTTTTTT
>TRBJ2-7|NA|TRBD2|TRBV28
CANSSPLADPTQEQYF
TGTGCCAACAGTTCCCCTCTAGCGGACCCCACCCAGGAGCAGTACTTC
>TRBJ2-3|few|TRBD1|TRBV9
CASSVGTASTDTQYF
TGTGCCAGCAGCGTCGGGACAGCTAGCACAGATACGCAGTATTTT
>TRBJ2-5|many|NA|TRBV29-1
CSVRGLGETQYF
TGCAGCGTCCGGGGACTGGGGGAGACCCAGTACTTC
>TRBJ1-5|NA|TRBD1|TRBV24-1
CATSDPGQGKNQPQHF
TGTGCCACCAGTGATCCCGGACAGGGAAAAAATCAGCCCCAGCATTTT
>TRBJ2-3|few|NA|TRBV24-1
CATSAGGHTQYF
TGTGCCACCAGTGCGGGGGGCCATACGCAGTATTTT
>TRBJ2-2|many|TRBD1|TRBV7-9
CASSRGGQGNTGELFF
TGTGCCAGCAGCCGCGGAGGACAGGGGAACACCGGGGAGCTGTTTTTT
>TRBJ2-1|many|NA|TRBV11-3
CASSLGVLNEQFF
TGTGCCAGCAGCTTAGGGGTTCTCAATGAGCAGTTCTTC
>TRBJ2-4|few|NA|TRBV5-1
CASSFVDAKNIQYF
TGCGCCAGCAGCTTCGTGGATGCCAAAAACATTCAGTACTTC
>TRBJ2-7|many|TRBD2|TRBV7-8
CASSSRTSTTGEQYF
TGTGCCAGCAGCTCCAGGACTAGCACAACTGGCGAGCAGTACTTC
>TRBJ2-7|few|TRBD2|TRBV9
CASSPELAGHYEQYF
TGTGCCAGCAGCCCAGAACTAGCGGGGCACTACGAGCAGTACTTC
>TRBJ2-3|once|TRBD2|TRBV10-3
CAIRTGTSGPSSTDTQYF
TGTGCCATCAGAACCGGGACTAGCGGCCCCTCTAGCACAGATACGCAGTATTTT
>TRBJ2-5|few|NA|TRBV12-5
CASGPRCGQETQYF
TGTGCTAGTGGTCCCAGGTGTGGGCAAGAGACCCAGTACTTC
>TRBJ1-2|few|TRBD1|TRBV7-2
CASSLGVGTGSGYTF
TGTGCCAGCAGCTTGGGCGTTGGGACAGGGAGTGGCTACACCTTC
>TRBJ2-2|NA|NA|TRBV3-1
CASSQRVGGTNTGELFF
TGTGCCAGCAGCCAAAGAGTAGGAGGGACGAACACCGGGGAGCTGTTTTTT